This TCR beta chain originates from a study of hypomethylating agent response in myelodysplastic syndrome. Study information: The myelodysplastic syndrome patients comprised under ten men and a couple of women. Patients with neither complete response nor hematologic improvement were classed non-responders. The study, taken as a whole, reports: Richness, rarefaction diversity and clonality did not change significantly after hypomethylating treatment.

The CDR3 runs 14 residues. V shed 4 bases and J 2 bases; nucleotides not matched to a gene: 4. The V gene's germline CDR1 is MNHNS and CDR2 SASEGT. This clone was seen only once. Its antigen is still unknown. In the original processing: Previously reported viral-epitope specificity per VDJdb covered 1.7% of 168,753 unique clonotypes. Profiling relied on immunoSEQ multiplex PCR, and the TCRdb table lists in-frame clones only, not all of them. V and J calls and clone size are copied from that table; D and trimming were computed from the DNA. The top ten clones hold roughly 10% of a sample with about 6,000 clones, almost 85% of them seen once.

The receptor comes from a human donor with myelodysplastic syndrome. The sequences come from bone marrow, collected before or after starting hypomethylating agent treatment for myelodysplastic syndrome (not recorded which). The genes are TRBV6-1 and TRBJ2-7; TRBD2 aligns across 8 bases. In nucleotides, the CDR3 is TGTGCCAGCAGTGTTGGGACTAGAGCCTACGAGCAGTACTTC. Protein product: CASSVGTRAYEQYF.